The 23 T cell receptor beta chains presented below share a single source sample, sequenced in a study of cytomegalovirus exposure and HLA in healthy donors (dated by TCRdb to about 2017). The library was generated by the immunoSEQ multiplex PCR assay. Entries here come from immuneACCESS through TCRdb and include only in-frame sequences with V and J called. Some clones fail to appear in such tables; in the studies checked, an unresolved V gene covers under half of the shortfall, and the cause of the remainder is unknown. The sample table shows over 200,000 clones, and roughly 87% are seen once. The ten largest make up roughly 3% of the sample. The sequenced material came from PBMCs. All receptors derive from a woman in her 30s in good health and CMV-seronegative.

The chain links TRBV9 to TRBJ2-3; possible D gene TRBD1, 6 bases. V was shortened by 0 bases and J by 6 bases, with 11 bases between the two germline ends. The CDR3 extends over 14 amino acids. Germline values: CDR1 SGDLS, CDR2 YYNGEE. CDR3 DNA sequence: TGTGCCAGCAGCGTAGCTACGGACAGCGATACGCAGTATTTT. Protein product: CASSVATDSDTQYF. The full variable domain, with the rest looked up from reference TRBV9 and TRBJ2-3, is DSGVTQTPKHLITATGQRVTLRCSPRSGDLSVYWYQQSLDQGLQFLIQYYNGEERAKGNILERFSAQQFPDLHSELNLSSLELGDSALYFCASSVATDSDTQYFGPGTRLTVL.

The V and J genes are TRBV21-1 and TRBJ2-7; the table's D call TRBD1 went unverified against the DNA. TRBV21-1 constitutes a pseudogene. The CDR3 spans 16 residues. The CDR3 DNA follows: TGTGCCAGCAGCAAAGCCCCCCGACAGGGCCCCTACGAGCAGTACTTC. Translating gives CASSKAPRQGPYEQYF.

The V call is TRBV30, the J call TRBJ2-7, with a possible D match to TRBD2 (6 bases). In germline, CDR1 is GTSNPN, CDR2 SVGIG (reference sequence). Trimming stripped 3 bases from V and 2 bases from J, with 14 bases between. This CDR3 comprises 14 residues. This chain's CDR3 is CAWSPSAKTYEQYF. The CDR3 nucleotides read TGTGCCTGGAGCCCTAGCGCGAAAACCTACGAGCAGTACTTC.

The rearrangement uses TRBV27 and TRBJ1-5; 11 bases are a match to TRBD1. CDR1 and CDR2 (germline): MNHEY, SMNVEV (reference sequence). After removal of 5 bases from V and 3 bases from J, the junction contained 3 bases not matched to a gene. The CDR3 consists of 15 residues. This chain's CDR3 is CASSGQGATNQPQHF. The CDR3 DNA sequence: TGTGCCAGCAGTGGACAGGGGGCAACCAATCAGCCCCAGCATTTT.

The chain carries TRBV6-1 and TRBJ1-2; 7 nucleotides agree with TRBD1. The CDR3 consists of 16 residues. V lost 1 base and J lost 4; bases outside the gene matches: 9. Germline values: CDR1 MNHNS, CDR2 SASEGT. The CDR3 here is CASSEVTGITLYGYTF. In DNA form, the CDR3 reads TGTGCCAGCAGTGAAGTGACAGGGATTACCCTCTATGGCTACACCTTC.

The rearrangement uses TRBV28 and TRBJ1-4, with unresolved D. The germline CDR1 and CDR2 sequences are MDHEN and SYDVKM. V lost 2 bases to trimming and J lost 8 bases, with 3 bases between them. The CDR3 extends over 11 amino acids. CDR3 DNA: TGTGCCAGCAGTTTAGAGGAAAAACTGTTTTTT. It translates to CASSLEEKLFF.

The V call is TRBV5-6, the J call TRBJ1-1; the D is unclear. Trimming shortened V by 1 base and J by 6 bases, and 16 bases separated the two germline ends. Germline lookup yields CDR1 SGHDT and CDR2 YYEEEE. CDR3 length: 15 residues. This CDR3 reads CASSLYRGAQAEAFF. The DNA for the CDR3 is TGTGCCAGCAGCTTGTACCGCGGCGCCCAGGCTGAAGCTTTCTTT.

V gene TRBV28 combines with J gene TRBJ1-5; 8 nucleotides agree with TRBD1. CDR3 length: 13 residues. After removal of 8 bases from V and 2 bases from J, the junction contained 2 bases not matched to a gene. In germline, CDR1 is MDHEN, CDR2 SYDVKM. The CDR3 reads CASGTGGNQPQHF. The CDR3 DNA reads TGTGCCAGCGGGACAGGCGGCAATCAGCCCCAGCATTTT.

V usage is TRBV5-4 and J usage is TRBJ2-7; no firm D call. The CDR3 extends over 13 amino acids. The V gene lost 2 bases and the J gene lost 4 bases, with 10 bases spanning the gap. Germline V CDR1 and CDR2: SGHNT, YYREEE (reference sequence). As DNA, the CDR3 is TGTGCCAGCAGCTTAGGGATACAGTACGAGCAGTACTTC. This gives the protein CASSLGIQYEQYF. Full variable domain (remainder filled in from reference TRBV5-4 and TRBJ2-7): ETGVTQSPTHLIKTRGQQVTLRCSSQSGHNTVSWYQQALGQGPQFIFQYYREEENGRGNFPPRFSGLQFPNYSSELNVNALELDDSALYLCASSLGIQYEQYFGPGTRLTVT.

The sample holds a few counts of this clone. The rearrangement links TRBV6-5 to TRBJ2-2, with no clear D. The CDR3 covers 13 residues. CDR1 and CDR2 from the germline V gene are MNHEY and SVGAGI. The V gene lost 7 bases and the J gene lost 7 bases, with 13 bases spanning the gap. The CDR3 loop is CASMVEFGGELFF. CDR3 DNA: TGTGCCAGCATGGTGGAGTTCGGCGGGGAGCTGTTTTTT.

This chain's CDR3 is CASKRGGPTYEQYF. The CDR3 coding sequence is TGTGCCAGCAAGAGGGGGGGTCCTACCTACGAGCAGTACTTC. This chain uses TRBV6-5 with TRBJ2-7; the D gene is possibly TRBD2 (7 bases). V was pared by 7 bases and J by 2 bases, with 15 bases between. CDR3 length: 14 amino acids. Germline CDR1 and CDR2: MNHEY and SVGAGI.

The chain carries TRBV9 and TRBJ2-3, with D hard to call. CDR1 is SGDLS and CDR2 is YYNGEE in the germline V gene. This CDR3 region has 13 residues. V was shortened by 4 bases and J by 3 bases, with 9 bases between the two germline ends. Written as DNA, the CDR3 is TGTGCCAGCAGCCAGGTGACAACAGATACGCAGTATTTT. Amino acids: CASSQVTTDTQYF.

The V gene is TRBV7-6, the J gene TRBJ2-7; D is uncertain. Germline loops: CDR1 SGHVS, CDR2 FNYEAQ. Trimming removed 2 bases from V and 0 bases from J, with 8 bases in between. The CDR3 has 14 residues. The CDR3 loop reads CASSLNGPSYEQYF. CDR3 nucleotide sequence: TGTGCCAGCAGCTTAAACGGGCCCTCCTACGAGCAGTACTTC.

The chain employs TRBV7-9 and TRBJ2-1; no definite D call. The germline V gene encodes CDR1 SEHNR and CDR2 FQNEAQ (reference sequence). The CDR3 consists of 13 residues. V was pared by 0 bases and J by 7 bases, with 7 bases between. The CDR3 reads CASSLALRNEQFF. CDR3 bases: TGTGCCAGCAGCTTAGCGCTGAGGAATGAGCAGTTCTTC.

This chain links TRBV6-5 with TRBJ2-7; 8 bases line up with TRBD1. CDR1 and CDR2 from the germline V gene are MNHEY and SVGAGI. The CDR3 has 14 residues. Trimming removed 5 bases from V and 4 bases from J; junction bases left unmatched: 7. CDR3 amino acids: CASSAGGASYEQYF. For the CDR3, the DNA is TGTGCCAGCAGTGCAGGGGGCGCATCTTACGAGCAGTACTTC.

The chain joins TRBV5-1 to TRBJ2-2; maybe TRBD2 (6 bases). CDR1 and CDR2 (germline): SGHRS, YFSETQ. This CDR3 is 15 amino acids long. Between the trimmed V and J ends, which lost 5 bases and 6 bases, there was a span of 17 bases. In DNA form, the CDR3 reads TGCGCCAGCAGAAAACTCGGAGGGGAGGCCGGGGAGCTGTTTTTT. This sequence encodes CASRKLGGEAGELFF.

The gene calls are TRBV28 and TRBJ2-3, with D unclear. Looked up from germline, CDR1 is MDHEN and CDR2 is SYDVKM. The CDR3 is made up of 12 amino acids. Trimming pared 5 bases from V and 5 bases from J, leaving 8 bases between. CDR3 loop: CASSQIVDTQYF. As DNA, the CDR3 is TGTGCCAGCAGTCAAATCGTAGATACGCAGTATTTT. The full variable domain, with the rest looked up from reference TRBV28 and TRBJ2-3, is DVKVTQSSRYLVKRTGEKVFLECVQDMDHENMFWYRQDPGLGLRLIYFSYDVKMKEKGDIPEGYSVSREKKERFSLILESASTNQTSMYLCASSQIVDTQYFGPGTRLTVL.

The rearrangement links TRBV7-8 to TRBJ2-7, with 8 bases aligning to TRBD2. CDR1 and CDR2 (germline): SGHVS, FQNEAQ. The CDR3 spans 13 residues. V lost 5 bases to trimming and J lost 2 bases; unmatched junction nucleotides: 2. The CDR3: CASSRGGTYEQYF. As DNA, the CDR3 is TGTGCCAGCAGCCGGGGGGGAACCTACGAGCAGTACTTC.

The CDR3 loop reads CASRRGTDAYEQYF. Written as DNA, the CDR3 is TGTGCCAGCAGGCGCGGGACAGACGCCTACGAGCAGTACTTC. The chain carries TRBV6-1 and TRBJ2-7; a weak D match, TRBD1 (7 bases). CDR3 length equals 14 residues. Trimming pared 6 bases from V and 2 bases from J, leaving 14 bases between. Looked up from germline, CDR1 is MNHNS and CDR2 is SASEGT.

The chain joins TRBV6-1 to TRBJ1-1; D possibly corresponds to TRBD1 (6 bases). The CDR3 loop spans 12 amino acids. The germline V and J ends were trimmed by 7 bases and 4 bases, with 10 bases remaining between them. Germline CDR1 is MNHNS and CDR2 is SASEGT. CDR3 region: CASNQGGTEAFF. CDR3 bases: TGTGCCAGCAACCAAGGGGGCACTGAAGCTTTCTTT.

V usage is TRBV4-1 and J usage is TRBJ1-1, with a possible D match to TRBD1 (6 bases). Per germline, CDR1 MGHRA and CDR2 YSYEKL. CDR3 length: 15 amino acids. V was trimmed by 4 bases and J by 4 bases, leaving 16 bases between them. The CDR3 sequence is CASSPPGGPSTEAFF. DNA for the CDR3: TGCGCCAGCAGCCCCCCGGGGGGCCCGAGCACTGAAGCTTTCTTT.

This chain joins TRBV7-8 and TRBJ1-5, with D unresolved. CDR1 is SGHVS, CDR2 FQNEAQ, per germline. There are 12 residues in the CDR3. The ends were cut back, 4 bases at V and 4 bases at J, with 5 bases in the middle. The CDR3, as DNA: TGTGCCAGCAGCTCTAGAAATCAGCCCCAGCATTTT. Its translation is CASSSRNQPQHF.

The CDR3 here is CASSLNSANTGELFF. CDR3 nucleotide sequence: TGTGCCAGCAGCTTAAATAGCGCGAACACCGGGGAGCTGTTTTTT. V is TRBV7-3 and J is TRBJ2-2; TRBD2 is a possible D gene (5 bases). The CDR3 totals 15 residues. V shed 1 base and J shed 0 bases, with 6 bases lying between them. Germline values: CDR1 SGHTA, CDR2 FQGTGA.